These 17 T cell receptor beta chains came from one sample sequenced in a study of blood T cell repertoires in COVID-19. Assay: immunoSEQ multiplex PCR; the TCRdb copy retains only in-frame clones and omits some. The data show about 170,000 clones, just under 90% seen once. The sample comprised peripheral blood. Receptors were obtained from a man aged 18-30 years with active or convalescent COVID-19.

The chain has TRBV13 and TRBJ2-5; no clear D gene. Germline CDR1 reads PRHDT; CDR2 reads FYEKMQ (reference sequence). This CDR3 is 13 amino acids long. V was shortened by 5 bases and J by 5 bases, with 12 bases between the two germline ends. Written as DNA, the CDR3 is TGTGCCAGCAGCCCCACGGTCGGGGAGACCCAGTACTTC. This translates into CASSPTVGETQYF.

The rearrangement joins TRBV7-2 to TRBJ1-1; TRBD1 is a possible D gene (6 bases). This CDR3 is built from 14 residues. Germline V lookup: CDR1 SGHTA, CDR2 FQGNSA. The V gene lost 8 bases and the J gene lost 3 bases, with 16 bases spanning the gap. The CDR3, as DNA: TGTGCCAGCCTCAACGGACAGTTTGACACTGAAGCTTTCTTT. Residues: CASLNGQFDTEAFF.

This CDR3 reads CASSMLQGMNTEAFF. The CDR3 region has the DNA TGCGCCAGCAGCATGTTACAGGGGATGAACACTGAAGCTTTCTTT. The gene calls are TRBV4-1 and TRBJ1-1; 7 bases line up with TRBD1. Trimming cost V 5 bases and J 0 bases; bases outside gene matches: 6. The germline CDR1 and CDR2 sequences are MGHRA and YSYEKL. The length of the CDR3 is 15 residues.

The chain employs TRBV7-6 and TRBJ2-1, with 8 bases that match TRBD2. Trimming removed 0 bases from V and 5 bases from J; junction bases left unmatched: 9. Germline V gene sequence: CDR1 SGHVS, CDR2 FNYEAQ. The CDR3 has 17 residues. DNA for the CDR3: TGTGCCAGCAGCTTAGCACTAGCGGCTTTACTTGACAATGAGCAGTTCTTC. The encoded protein is CASSLALAALLDNEQFF. The variable domain in full, completed from reference TRBV7-6 and TRBJ2-1, reads GAGVSQSPRYKVTKRGQDVALRCDPISGHVSLYWYRQALGQGPEFLTYFNYEAQQDKSGLPNDRFSAERPEGSISTLTIQRTEQRDSAMYRCASSLALAALLDNEQFFGPGTRLTVL.

The chain uses TRBV6-4 and TRBJ1-6; D gene unclear. Trimming pared 7 bases from V and 0 bases from J, leaving 10 bases between. The CDR3 loop spans 15 amino acids. CDR1 MRHNA and CDR2 SNTAGT come from the germline V gene. CDR3 bases: TGTGCCAGCATTCGACGGAGCTCCTATAATTCACCCCTCCACTTT. This codes for CASIRRSSYNSPLHF.

The rearrangement uses TRBV7-2 and TRBJ1-1; D gene uncertain. Germline assignment: CDR1 SGHTA and CDR2 FQGNSA. The CDR3 contains 13 residues. V lost 2 bases and J 6 bases, leaving 10 bases between the germline ends. This CDR3 is CASSLFGSSEAFF. The CDR3 bases are TGTGCCAGCAGCTTATTCGGTTCCTCTGAAGCTTTCTTT.

This chain connects TRBV7-9 to TRBJ2-5; D not resolved. Germline V gene sequence: CDR1 SEHNR, CDR2 FQNEAQ (reference sequence). The V and J ends lost 5 bases and 5 bases respectively, with 6 bases between them. The CDR3 contains 11 residues. CDR3 amino acids: CASSPLETQYF. CDR3 sequence (DNA): TGTGCCAGCAGCCCGTTGGAGACCCAGTACTTC.

The chain employs TRBV6-6 and TRBJ2-2; 9 bases match TRBD2. The CDR3 has 19 amino acids. Germline CDR1 and CDR2: MNHNY and SVGAGI (reference sequence). After removal of 5 bases from V and 3 bases from J, the junction contained 16 bases not matched to a gene. CDR3 residues: CASSPGTSRVGAYTGELFF. The CDR3, as DNA: TGTGCCAGCAGTCCCGGGACTAGCCGAGTAGGGGCCTACACCGGGGAGCTGTTTTTT.

This clone was seen only once. The chain carries TRBV24-1 and TRBJ2-1; D is undetermined. Germline lookup yields CDR1 KGHDR and CDR2 SFDVKD. The germline V and J ends were trimmed by 3 bases and 7 bases, with 18 bases remaining between them. The CDR3 length is 16 residues. The DNA for the CDR3 is TGTGCCACCAGTGATGTAGCTTCGGCTGGATTGAATGAGCAGTTCTTC. Translation: CATSDVASAGLNEQFF.

This clone appeared a few times. The rearrangement links TRBV14 to TRBJ2-2, with D tentatively TRBD1 (5 bases). CDR1 and CDR2 (germline): SGHDN, FVKESK. Between the trimmed V and J ends, which lost 6 bases and 0 bases, there was a span of 8 bases. The CDR3 spans 14 residues. Here the CDR3 DNA reads TGTGCCAGCAGACAGGCCGCGAACACCGGGGAGCTGTTTTTT. It specifies CASRQAANTGELFF.

The CDR3 nucleotides read TGTGCCAGCAGCCTCACAGGGGGGGAAAAACTGTTTTTT. Protein: CASSLTGGEKLFF. The gene calls are TRBV6-6 and TRBJ1-4; 8 bases line up with TRBD1. CDR3 size: 13 residues. V was clipped by 6 bases and J by 8 bases; unmatched bases: 5. Per the germline V gene, CDR1 is MNHNY and CDR2 is SVGAGI (reference sequence).

V gene TRBV18 combines with J gene TRBJ1-2; TRBD1 matches 8 bases. V lost 8 bases to trimming and J lost 8 bases; unmatched junction nucleotides: 16. From germline, CDR1 is KGHSH and CDR2 LQKENI. The CDR3 contains 15 residues. The CDR3 DNA follows: TGTGCCAGCCACAACACACCTCAGGGGGCCGGCGGCTACACCTTC. Translated: CASHNTPQGAGGYTF.

The CDR3 nucleotides are TGTGCCAGTAGTCCGGGGGGGCGAGAGACCCAGTACTTC. Its protein product is CASSPGGRETQYF. V and J are TRBV19 and TRBJ2-5; 8 nucleotides align to TRBD2. Germline assignment: CDR1 LNHDA and CDR2 SQIVND (reference sequence). V dropped 5 bases and J dropped 4; count of bases not matched to a gene: 3. The CDR3 length is 13 residues.

The chain combines TRBV28 with TRBJ1-1; 8 bases fit TRBD1. This CDR3 has 16 residues. The germline CDR1 and CDR2 sequences are MDHEN and SYDVKM. The V and J ends lost 6 bases and 2 bases, in that order; junction bases with no gene match: 11. CDR3 residues: CASRPPGTGANTEAFF. DNA for the CDR3: TGTGCCAGCAGACCTCCGGGGACAGGCGCAAACACTGAAGCTTTCTTT.

The chain carries TRBV11-3 and TRBJ2-1; 8 bases align to TRBD2. The CDR3 loop spans 15 amino acids. Germline CDR1 SGHNT, CDR2 YENEEA. V was clipped by 1 base and J by 6 bases; unmatched bases: 5. The CDR3 is CASSLAGLAANEQFF. The CDR3 DNA reads as TGTGCCAGCAGCTTAGCCGGACTAGCAGCCAATGAGCAGTTCTTC. Using reference TRBV11-3 and TRBJ2-1 for the parts outside the CDR3, the full variable domain is EAGVVQSPRYKIIEKKQPVAFWCNPISGHNTLYWYLQNLGQGPELLIRYENEEAVDDSQLPKDRFSAERLKGVDSTLKIQPAELGDSAVYLCASSLAGLAANEQFFGPGTRLTVL.

This chain links TRBV18 with TRBJ2-5; the match to TRBD2 covers 7 bases. The CDR3 runs 14 residues. V gave up 2 bases and J gave up 2 bases; unmatched junction bases: 2. From germline, CDR1 is KGHSH and CDR2 LQKENI. CDR3 nucleotide sequence: TGTGCCAGCTCACCAACTAGCGTACAAGAGACCCAGTACTTC. It yields the protein CASSPTSVQETQYF. Filled out from reference TRBV18 and TRBJ2-5, the complete variable domain reads NAGVMQNPRHLVRRRGQEARLRCSPMKGHSHVYWYRQLPEEGLKFMVYLQKENIIDESGMPKERFSAEFPKEGPSILRIQQVVRGDSAAYFCASSPTSVQETQYFGPGTRLLVL.

The rearrangement uses TRBV12-3 or TRBV12-4 and TRBJ1-2; D gene uncertain. V dropped 5 bases and J dropped 1 base, with 8 bases sitting between them. CDR3 length equals 13 residues. CDR3 residues: CASSPSYNYGYTF. As DNA, the CDR3 is TGTGCCAGCAGTCCTAGTTATAACTATGGCTACACCTTC.